This TCR beta chain was recovered during a study of cytomegalovirus exposure and HLA in healthy donors (dated by TCRdb to the late 2010s). Regarding the complete study: According to an earlier analysis of 450 to 650 of the donors, 200 million or so T cells yielded some 120 million unique TCR beta sequences and about 300 Gb of sequence data. Typing coverage varied by locus: about 620-640 donors for A, B, C, DRB1 and DQB1; roughly 500 for DQA1; about 590 for DPA1; fewer than 480 for DPB1. HLA typing included class I and class II loci at four-digit resolution. The study aimed to test whether cataloging public T cell receptors could reveal signatures of past pathogen exposure. An earlier analysis of about 620 of the donors applied high-throughput TCR beta sequencing to assess whether each TCR beta V gene segment acted as functional or pseudogenic. Across approximately 420 genotyped donors of the cohort, an average of 235,054 unique TCR beta nucleotide sequences per donor were sequenced, and roughly 17% of those sequences were non-productive. The study used immunosequencing to profile the T cell repertoires of approximately 650 subjects and linked those repertoires to cytomegalovirus serostatus. In a later genetic analysis, genome-wide SNP genotypes for about 55% of the roughly 700 donors were used, and that subset was treated as a discovery cohort. A separate validation cohort of some 130 different subjects was used in addition to the roughly 700-subject first cohort. The later analysis used no new phenotypic data to find candidate immune exposures, relying instead on TCR beta sequences and their occurrence across donors. Every repertoire in the discovery cohort had been generated on one and the same sequencing platform. Roughly 5 DR-DQ haplotypes were handled as single units for association and clustering, since linkage in the cohort was strong. Around 320 gigabases of sequencing data and approximately 85 million unique TCR sequences were included in an early release covering about 700 HLA-typed donors. Of the roughly 400 genotyped donors, approximately 82% fell in the genetic ancestry cluster associated with self-reported Caucasian donors. Donor age, sex, ethnicity and CMV serostatus were compiled alongside the repertoire data. In a later analysis, previously published TCR beta repertoires from more than 500 donors were re-analyzed and high-resolution HLA genotyping was added so that TCR occurrence patterns could be studied. To predict cytomegalovirus infection status, the study combined high-throughput TCR immunosequencing, statistical association of individual TCRs with disease status, and machine learning.

Points on this clone: Its target antigen remains unknown.

Beyond this particular receptor, the publication reports: Because counts were too low, 15 to 20 rarely observed V segments, including chromosome 9 orphons, were excluded from the earlier analysis of 500 to 700 of the donors. Most TCR sequences were seen in very few donors, while some public TCRs were found in many individuals. The presence/absence analyses assumed that sequencing depth was roughly uniform across donors, and that assumption may not be true. A further reported finding was that TCR beta sequences accurately predicted the HLA-A and HLA-B alleles for most subjects in the first cohort. Linkage disequilibrium might explain the correlated functional status among segregating V segments, but an unknown experimental factor could not be ruled out. Only TCR beta chains were sequenced in this cohort, and the absence of alpha or paired-chain data limited detectable features. Several of the top co-occurrence clusters appeared to be linked to parvovirus B19, influenza, CMV and Epstein-Barr virus, according to a later analysis. Compared with the roughly 720-donor mean, donors in an Asian-associated ancestry cluster had fewer N-insertions in productive TCRs, according to a later genetic analysis. The study listed 150 to 200 TCR beta chains as associated with cytomegalovirus. A group of highly shared sequence variants was considered likely to be a technical artifact of the sequencing pipeline. V-gene and J-gene trimming of TCR beta chains was associated with a missense DCLRE1C variant in a later genetic analysis, and the association was replicated in an independent cohort. Because HLA typing was unavailable for some donors at each locus, only the typed subset was used in association tests. A few of the identified cytomegalovirus-associated TCR beta chains were confirmed in vitro to be specific for cytomegalovirus antigens. The 87-base-pair reads could not distinguish some IMGT-functional V segments, including TRBV6-2 and TRBV6-3, so those segments were excluded. When HLA alleles, especially DR and DQ, strongly co-occurred, attributing TCR associations to individual alleles was difficult. A later analysis associated 15,000 or so TCR beta sequences with specific HLA alleles at a false discovery rate of 0.05. In a later analysis, HLA-associated TCR beta chains were found to be more clonally expanded and to have lower generation probabilities than equally common non-associated chains. According to a later analysis, most CMV-associated TCR beta chains appeared to be HLA-restricted, and the HLA associations seemed to be driven largely by CMV exposure. In a later analysis, TCR association rates were found to vary across HLA loci, with the most associated TCRs seen for DRB1 alleles and the fewest for HLA-C alleles. The classifier was reported to diagnose cytomegalovirus status with high specificity and sensitivity in both the original and validation cohorts. The authors suggested that the approach could potentially be generalized to other disease states and immunological phenotypes. The only immune exposure information available for the cohort was CMV serostatus. In an earlier analysis of around 600 of the donors, most TCR beta V segments appeared in productive rearrangements about 87% or about 30% of the time, broadly matching IMGT annotations.

The method behind the library was the immunoSEQ multiplex PCR assay. The multiplex PCR relied on a mix of 60 forward primers for TCR Vbeta segments and 13 reverse primers for TCR Jbeta segments. The CDR3 region of rearranged TCR beta genes was amplified from genomic DNA by a multiplex PCR assay. The Illumina HiSeq System was used to sequence the amplified TCR beta libraries as 87-base-pair reads. For the original study's pipeline: Across the roughly 670 repertoires, a later analysis counted 80 million or so unique TCR beta chains, 9.5 million to 12 million of which were shared by at least two donors. A nearest-neighbor algorithm error-corrected the raw reads and collapsed the reads into unique sequences, merging closely related sequences to remove PCR and sequencing errors. CDR3 sequences were aligned to IMGT reference sequences to assign V, D and J gene segments. For a sequence to be retained, a match of at least six nucleotides to both a V gene segment and a J gene segment was required. Rearrangements were called productive when the CDR3 lacked stop codons and stayed in frame with V and J; all others were non-productive. CDR3 was defined according to IMGT convention as the region running from the second conserved V-encoded cysteine to the conserved J-encoded phenylalanine. In an earlier analysis of 550 to 650 of the donors, sequences lacking an unambiguous match to a single V gene segment were excluded. An earlier analysis of 587 of the donors called V segments functional above 56.7% productive rearrangements and segregating when the between-donor standard deviation exceeded 5%. A statistical classification framework was built to diagnose cytomegalovirus status from the catalog of TCR beta chain sequences. In a later analysis, V and J genes were assigned by comparing TCR nucleotide sequences against IMGT/GENE-DB human TR gene sequences. The TCRdist pipeline was used in a later analysis to assign CDR3 sequences and most-parsimonious VDJ recombination scenarios. In a later analysis, each TCR beta chain was defined by its CDR3 amino acid sequence together with its V-gene family, and reads without a unique V-gene family were excluded. As a way to deal with suspected cross-contamination and a sequencing artifact, a later analysis dropped 450 to 600 nucleotide sequences that were highly shared and had low generation probability. In a later analysis, a clonal expansion index for each public chain was calculated from normalized within-repertoire ranks of inferred template counts. In a later analysis, generation probabilities were computed with a VDJ recombination model fitted to out-of-frame rearrangements, and the resulting probabilities were checked against IGoR. A later analysis scored TCR-TCR, TCR-HLA and TCR-CMV co-occurrence with hypergeometric tests, applying a repertoire-size bias correction to TCR pairs. To estimate false discovery rates, a later analysis permuted the HLA or CMV assignments 20 times. In a later analysis, co-occurring TCRs were grouped with DBSCAN, and TCRdist sequence similarity was added when clustering was performed within HLA-allele-positive subsets. For co-occurrence clustering, repertoires with fewer than 30,000 or more than 120,000 public chains were excluded, along with roughly 5 repertoires with anomalous nucleotide sharing. TCRdb re-hosts the immuneACCESS table, in-frame sequences only. Its copies lack some clones; in the studies checked, an unresolved V gene accounts for under half of them, and the cause for the rest is not known. The V and J calls and the clone size are those of that table, but D and trimming were determined from the DNA. The sample table on file contains 85,000 to 110,000 clones. The top ten clonotypes cover 3.5% of the sample.

The cohort comprised 670 or so healthy bone marrow donors. All cohort members were sampled while nominally healthy, although unrecorded immune exposures were likely present. The donor tested CMV seronegative and was one of the 352 seronegative cohort members. Each donor provided a peripheral blood sample, and peripheral blood mononuclear cells were used for TCR beta sequencing. Genomic DNA was extracted from the blood cell samples with the Qiagen DNeasy Blood Extraction Kit. The CDR3 covers 13 residues, taking in both the cysteine and the phenylalanine. Only the CDR3 DNA stays, 39 bases, in frame from base 1. V loses 2 bases of germline sequence and J loses 1 base, and the interval between the two ends is 5 bases. In the germline V gene (reference sequence), CDR1 corresponds to MNHEY and CDR2 to SMNVEV.

The sequence was obtained from a man aged 40-49 years in good health and CMV-seronegative. Sample: PBMCs. Recombination connected TRBV27 to TRBJ1-1; too little of a D gene remains to name it. The bases are TGTGCCAGCAGTTTAAAGCCGAACACTGAAGCTTTCTTT. This sequence encodes CASSLKPNTEAFF.